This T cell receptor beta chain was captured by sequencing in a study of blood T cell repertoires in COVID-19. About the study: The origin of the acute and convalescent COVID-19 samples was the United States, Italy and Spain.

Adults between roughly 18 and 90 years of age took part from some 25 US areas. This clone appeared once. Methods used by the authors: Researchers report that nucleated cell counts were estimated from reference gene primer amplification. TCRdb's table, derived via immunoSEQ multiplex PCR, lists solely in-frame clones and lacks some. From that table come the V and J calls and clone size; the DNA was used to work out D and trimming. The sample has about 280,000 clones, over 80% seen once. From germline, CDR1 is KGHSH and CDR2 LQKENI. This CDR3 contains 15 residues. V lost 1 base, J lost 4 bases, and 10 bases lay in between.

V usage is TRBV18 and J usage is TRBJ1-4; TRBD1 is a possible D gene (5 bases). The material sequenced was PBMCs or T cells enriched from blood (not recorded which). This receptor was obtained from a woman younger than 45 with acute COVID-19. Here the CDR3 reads CASSPRETDNEKLFF. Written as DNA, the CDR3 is TGTGCCAGCTCACCACGTGAGACAGATAATGAAAAACTGTTTTTT.